The 10 T cell receptor beta chains presented below share a single source sample, sequenced in a study of beta chain features in type 1 diabetes. No antigen is known for these receptors. Every isolated RNA sample was fully reverse transcribed, so sequencing captured expressed TCRB transcripts. Here immunoSEQ multiplex PCR was the method, and the copy in TCRdb shows in-frame clones only, minus some. The sample lists around 180,000 clones, around 8% occurring once. Notes on the study in general: TCRB CDR3s were moderately but significantly shorter in Type 1 diabetes patients in all four CD4+ subsets.

The sequenced sample consisted of central memory CD4+ T cells from blood. These receptors were collected from a woman aged 40 to 55 with type 1 diabetes.

The chain recombines TRBV30 with TRBJ1-3, with a possible D match to TRBD1 (5 bases). The CDR3 consists of 14 residues. V lost 4 bases to trimming and J lost 0 bases, with 10 bases between them. Looked up from germline, CDR1 is GTSNPN and CDR2 is SVGIG (reference sequence). The CDR3 sequence is CAWMGLSSGNTIYF. The CDR3 nucleotides read TGTGCCTGGATGGGACTGAGCTCTGGAAACACCATATATTTT.

In its sample, this clone was seen a few times. The chain couples TRBV30 to TRBJ1-4; the D is unclear. V lost 2 bases, J lost 3 bases, and 16 bases lay in between. The CDR3 spans 16 residues. Germline V CDR1 and CDR2: GTSNPN, SVGIG (reference sequence). CDR3 bases: TGTGCCTGGAGTTCTTTTTATAGCGGTTCTAATGAAAAACTGTTTTTT. Translating gives CAWSSFYSGSNEKLFF.

The chain combines TRBV29-1 with TRBJ2-7; D gene ambiguous. The germline V and J ends were trimmed by 6 bases and 3 bases, with 12 bases remaining between them. The CDR3 contains 12 residues. Germline CDR1 is SQVTM and CDR2 is ANQGSEA. CDR3 nucleotide sequence: TGCAGCGTCCGCGGAAATTTCTACGAGCAGTACTTC. This codes for CSVRGNFYEQYF.

Only a few counts were recorded for this clone. The J gene is TRBJ2-1, the V gene TRBV18; TRBD2 matches at 13 bases. After removal of 3 bases from V and 6 bases from J, the junction contained 5 bases not matched to a gene. The V gene's germline CDR1 is KGHSH and CDR2 LQKENI. The CDR3 has 16 residues. The DNA of the CDR3 is TGTGCCAGCTCACCTAGGACTAGCGGGAGTGGCAATGAGCAGTTCTTC. Amino acid sequence: CASSPRTSGSGNEQFF.

The genes are TRBV4-1 and TRBJ2-2; 15 bases agree with TRBD2. This CDR3 has 18 residues. Germline V lookup: CDR1 MGHRA, CDR2 YSYEKL. V lost 2 bases and J lost 1; bases outside the gene matches: 2. The CDR3 spells CASSQQGLAGGNTGELFF. The CDR3, as DNA: TGCGCCAGCAGCCAACAGGGACTAGCGGGGGGGAACACCGGGGAGCTGTTTTTT.

This clone has just a few counts. This chain uses TRBV4-1 with TRBJ2-5; 8 positions agree with TRBD1. Germline lookup yields CDR1 MGHRA and CDR2 YSYEKL. J lost 4 bases, V lost 4 bases, and 5 bases had no gene match. The CDR3 sequence is 14 residues long. CDR3 in amino acids: CASSRRTGRETQYF. The CDR3 DNA reads as TGCGCCAGCAGCCGACGGACAGGGAGAGAGACCCAGTACTTC.

This clone was detected a few times. The chain recombines TRBV6-5 with TRBJ1-1, with 7 nucleotides matching TRBD1. The CDR3 runs 15 residues. Trimming took 8 bases from V and 5 from J; bases not matched to a gene: 14. Germline loops: CDR1 MNHEY, CDR2 SVGAGI. The CDR3 DNA reads as TGTGCCAGCCTCCCCCAGGGGGGTAAAGGGACTGAAGCTTTCTTT. Encoded protein: CASLPQGGKGTEAFF.

Only a few counts were recorded for this clone. This chain links TRBV2 with TRBJ2-1; unclear D gene. CDR3 size: 15 residues. Germline V gene lookup returns CDR1 SNHLY and CDR2 FYNNEI. Between the trimmed V and J ends, which lost 4 bases and 0 bases, there was a span of 10 bases. This CDR3 reads CASSGAGLSYNEQFF. CDR3 bases: TGTGCCAGCAGTGGGGCAGGTCTCTCCTACAATGAGCAGTTCTTC.

This chain joins TRBV18 and TRBJ2-1; 13 nucleotides align to TRBD2. CDR1 and CDR2 from the germline V gene are KGHSH and LQKENI. J gave up 6 bases and V 5 bases, and 10 bases lay outside the gene matches. The CDR3 spans 17 residues. CDR3 residues: CASSAITSGRGGNEQFF. The DNA for the CDR3 is TGTGCCAGCTCAGCGATAACTAGCGGGAGGGGCGGCAATGAGCAGTTCTTC.

This clone has a count of ten or more. CDR3 residues: CASSLTADREQFF. In DNA, the CDR3 is TGTGCCAGCAGCTTAACCGCCGACAGGGAGCAGTTCTTC. This chain connects TRBV7-3 to TRBJ2-1, with D possibly being TRBD1 (6 bases). V lost 0 bases to trimming and J lost 10 bases, with 10 bases between them. Germline values: CDR1 SGHTA, CDR2 FQGTGA. The CDR3 covers 13 residues.